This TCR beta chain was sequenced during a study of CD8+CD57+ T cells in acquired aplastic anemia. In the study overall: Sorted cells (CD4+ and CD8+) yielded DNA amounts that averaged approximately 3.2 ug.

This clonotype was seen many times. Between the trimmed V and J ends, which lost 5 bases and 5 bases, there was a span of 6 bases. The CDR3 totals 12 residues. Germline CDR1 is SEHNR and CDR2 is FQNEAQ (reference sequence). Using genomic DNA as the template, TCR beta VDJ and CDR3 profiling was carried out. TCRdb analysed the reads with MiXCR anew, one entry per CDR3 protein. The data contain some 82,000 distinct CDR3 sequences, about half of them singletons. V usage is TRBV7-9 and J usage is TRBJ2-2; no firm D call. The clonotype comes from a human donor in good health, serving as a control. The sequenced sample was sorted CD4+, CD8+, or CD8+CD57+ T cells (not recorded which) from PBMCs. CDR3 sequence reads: CASSPVTGELFF. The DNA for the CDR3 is TGTGCCAGCAGCCCCGTAACCGGGGAGCTGTTTTTT.